This entry lists 8 T cell receptor beta chains sequenced from one sample in a study of OX40 agonist ivuxolimab in advanced cancers. TCRdb's table, derived via immunoSEQ multiplex PCR, lists solely in-frame clones and lacks some. The sample contains approximately 70,000 clones, about 81% of which appear only once. The sample was CD4+ or CD8+ T cells sorted from blood, taken in a trial of the OX40 agonist ivuxolimab. The receptors here all came from an adult with an advanced solid tumor such as melanoma, head and neck, liver or kidney cancer.

About this clone itself: This same CDR3 is encoded by further DNA sequences in the sample. The V gene is TRBV18, the J gene TRBJ2-5; D gene unclear. From germline, CDR1 is KGHSH and CDR2 LQKENI. This CDR3 is 13 amino acids long. V gave up 0 bases and J gave up 5 bases, with 7 bases separating them. The chain's CDR3 is CASSPPTRETQYF. The CDR3 DNA follows: TGTGCCAGCTCACCACCGACGAGGGAGACCCAGTACTTC. Looking up the rest from reference TRBV18 and TRBJ2-5 gives the full variable domain: NAGVMQNPRHLVRRRGQEARLRCSPMKGHSHVYWYRQLPEEGLKFMVYLQKENIIDESGMPKERFSAEFPKEGPSILRIQQVVRGDSAAYFCASSPPTRETQYFGPGTRLLVL.

This chain links TRBV7-9 with TRBJ2-3, with TRBD2 matching over 10 bases. Germline V gene data show CDR1 as SEHNR and CDR2 as FQNEAQ (reference sequence). The V gene end was trimmed by 6 bases and the J gene end by 6 bases; junction bases not matched to a gene: 12. There are 16 residues in the CDR3. The CDR3 spells CASSIGLAGGRDTQYF. As DNA, the CDR3 is TGTGCCAGCAGTATTGGGTTAGCGGGAGGACGGGATACGCAGTATTTT.

V is TRBV7-6 and J is TRBJ1-6; unclear D gene. CDR3 length: 13 amino acids. The germline V gene has CDR1 SGHVS and CDR2 FNYEAQ. The V and J ends lost 5 bases and 9 bases respectively, with 11 bases between them. The CDR3 DNA reads as TGTGCCAGCAGCATCAAGGAGGGTTCACCCCTCCACTTT. It codes for CASSIKEGSPLHF.

V and J are TRBV10-3 and TRBJ2-7; the match to TRBD2 covers 13 bases. CDR3 length equals 15 residues. After removal of 5 bases from V and 6 bases from J, the junction contained 7 bases not matched to a gene. CDR1 is ENHRY, CDR2 SYGVKD, per germline. This CDR3 is CAISNGLAGVVEQYF. CDR3 coding DNA: TGTGCCATCAGTAACGGACTAGCGGGAGTGGTCGAGCAGTACTTC.

The rearrangement joins TRBV27 to TRBJ1-4, with D perhaps TRBD1 (6 bases). Trimming took 3 bases from V and 8 from J, leaving 10 bases between them. In germline, CDR1 is MNHEY, CDR2 SMNVEV (reference sequence). CDR3 length equals 13 residues. In DNA form, the CDR3 reads TGTGCCAGCAGTTTGATGGACAGCGAAAAACTGTTTTTT. This translates into CASSLMDSEKLFF.

The chain combines TRBV6-5 with TRBJ2-7; 8 nucleotides line up with TRBD1. There are 15 residues in the CDR3. Looked up from germline, CDR1 is MNHEY and CDR2 is SVGAGI. V lost 6 bases and J lost 7; bases outside the gene matches: 14. CDR3 in DNA: TGTGCCAGCAGACCCACGGGGCAGGGGGCGCGTGAGCAGTACTTC. Amino acid sequence: CASRPTGQGAREQYF.

The chain uses TRBV28 and TRBJ2-4; 8 bases are a match to TRBD2. Germline V gene data show CDR1 as MDHEN and CDR2 as SYDVKM. CDR3 size: 16 residues. The trim removed 3 bases at V and 2 bases at J, leaving 6 bases unmatched. The CDR3 is CASSLSSGGSKNIQYF. The CDR3, as DNA: TGTGCCAGCAGTTTGAGCAGCGGGGGTTCCAAAAACATTCAGTACTTC.

The chain employs TRBV9 and TRBJ1-5; 7 nucleotides align to TRBD1. The CDR3 extends over 17 amino acids. The J segment lost 0 bases and the V segment lost 4 bases, leaving 10 bases of the junction unmatched. Per the germline V gene, CDR1 is SGDLS and CDR2 is YYNGEE. The CDR3 protein is CASSRQGGLYSNQPQHF. As DNA, the CDR3 is TGTGCCAGCAGCCGCCAGGGGGGATTATATAGCAATCAGCCCCAGCATTTT.